This T cell receptor (beta chain) came from a study of CD8 T cells in Susac syndrome. Random hexamers served to reverse transcribe roughly 0.5 to 1 ug RNA. TCRdb recomputed calls from the immunoSEQ multiplex PCR reads with MiXCR, one row per CDR3 protein. The table lists 150,000 to 200,000 distinct CDR3 sequences, approximately 95% of them singletons. Germline V CDR1 and CDR2: SQVTM, ANQGSEA. The V end was cut by 2 bases, the J end by 5 bases, with 12 bases between. The CDR3 totals 13 residues. The sequenced sample consisted of CD4+ T cells from PBMCs. The gene calls are TRBV29-1 and TRBJ2-5; D possibly corresponds to TRBD2 (5 bases). The sequence derives from a human donor with Susac syndrome. CDR3 nucleotides: TGCAGCGTTGAATCGGCTAGCTTGGAGACCCAGTACTTC. Translated, it gives CSVESASLETQYF.